The 21 T cell receptor beta chains presented below share a single source sample, sequenced in a study of blood T cell repertoires in COVID-19. Libraries were prepared by immunoSEQ multiplex PCR; TCRdb keeps only in-frame clonotypes and omits some of them. The sample has over 150,000 clones, 84% seen once. The sequenced sample was peripheral blood. These receptors all come from a woman older than 75 with COVID-19, enrolled during active disease.

This chain uses TRBV5-5 with TRBJ1-6, with 8 bases lining up with TRBD1. V lost 6 bases, J lost 8 bases, and 10 bases stayed unmatched. The CDR3 consists of 15 residues. The germline gives CDR1 SGHKS, CDR2 YYEKEE (reference sequence). The CDR3 loop reads CASTGIGQGHSPLHF. In DNA, the CDR3 is TGTGCCAGCACAGGTATAGGACAGGGTCATTCACCCCTCCACTTT.

The chain links TRBV5-4 to TRBJ2-5; 9 bases are a match to TRBD1. The CDR3 consists of 16 residues. CDR1 and CDR2 (germline): SGHNT, YYREEE (reference sequence). V was pared by 0 bases and J by 4 bases, with 7 bases of the junction left unmatched. The CDR3 spells CASSLVTGGRGETQYF. The CDR3 bases are TGTGCCAGCAGCTTGGTCACAGGGGGCCGAGGAGAGACCCAGTACTTC.

The chain carries TRBV1 and TRBJ1-4. TRBV1 is given as a pseudogene. The CDR3 has 17 residues. The CDR3 is CTSSQDRVGGEFGELFF. Written as DNA, the CDR3 is TGCACCAGCAGCCAAGATAGAGTTGGGGGGGAATTTGGGGAACTGTTTTTT.

The chain carries TRBV5-4 and TRBJ2-1, with 9 bases lining up with TRBD2. The CDR3 sequence is 16 residues long. In germline, CDR1 is SGHNT, CDR2 YYREEE (reference sequence). The V segment lost 0 bases and the J segment 3 bases; nucleotides outside the gene matches: 4. The CDR3 sequence is CASSLVLAGFYNEQFF. The CDR3 bases are TGTGCCAGCAGCTTGGTTCTAGCGGGATTCTACAATGAGCAGTTCTTC.

The chain employs TRBV18 and TRBJ1-2, with unresolved D. The CDR3 is 14 residues long. Trimming removed 0 bases from V and 7 bases from J, with 12 bases in between. Germline CDR1 is KGHSH and CDR2 is LQKENI. CDR3 residues: CASSPPTYRVGYTF. Written as DNA, the CDR3 is TGTGCCAGCTCACCACCAACGTATCGGGTTGGCTACACCTTC.

The table lists this clone with many counts. For the CDR3, the DNA is TGTGCCAGCAGCTTGATTTTAGGGGGAGTAGCCTACGAGCAGTACTTC. Protein product: CASSLILGGVAYEQYF. The J gene is TRBJ2-7, the V gene TRBV11-2; a possible D gene is TRBD1 (6 bases). The germline V gene encodes CDR1 SGHAT and CDR2 FQNNGV. The CDR3 extends over 16 amino acids. The V end was cut by 3 bases, the J end by 2 bases, with 17 bases between.

The chain carries TRBV6-2 or TRBV6-3 and TRBJ1-5; maybe TRBD1 (6 bases). V dropped 5 bases and J dropped 7 bases, with 15 bases sitting between them. Germline V lookup: CDR1 MNHEY, CDR2 SVGEGT. This CDR3 comprises 14 residues. The CDR3 nucleotides are TGTGCCAGCAGTCCCCAGGGGATGGACCAGCCCCAGCATTTT. Its translation: CASSPQGMDQPQHF.

A remark on this clone: Germline is not matched at one junction end, which may reflect a read error. The V call is TRBV6-2 or TRBV6-3, the J call TRBJ2-7; TRBD2 might be the D (5 bases). The CDR3 loop spans 13 amino acids. Per the germline V gene, CDR1 is MNHEY and CDR2 is SVGEGT. The DNA of the CDR3 is TGTGCCAACAGTTCTACTCGGGGAAACGAGCAGTACTTC. As protein: CANSSTRGNEQYF.

The rearrangement links TRBV9 to TRBJ2-3; tentative D call: TRBD2 (6 bases). Trimming pared 3 bases from V and 0 bases from J, leaving 11 bases between. The CDR3 spans 15 residues. The germline V gene encodes CDR1 SGDLS and CDR2 YYNGEE. The CDR3 here is CASSAGTFSTDTQYF. DNA for the CDR3: TGTGCCAGCAGCGCCGGGACTTTTAGCACAGATACGCAGTATTTT. The variable domain in full, with the rest retrieved from reference TRBV9 and TRBJ2-3, is DSGVTQTPKHLITATGQRVTLRCSPRSGDLSVYWYQQSLDQGLQFLIQYYNGEERAKGNILERFSAQQFPDLHSELNLSSLELGDSALYFCASSAGTFSTDTQYFGPGTRLTVL.

The V call is TRBV6-5, the J call TRBJ2-7; possibly TRBD1 for D (5 bases). V lost 5 bases and J lost 3, with 14 bases in between. From germline, CDR1 is MNHEY and CDR2 SVGAGI. The CDR3 is made up of 14 amino acids. Written as DNA, the CDR3 is TGTGCCAGCAGTCCAGGGCAGGCCCTCTACGAGCAGTACTTC. This translates into CASSPGQALYEQYF.

This clone was picked up a small number of times. V is TRBV19 and J is TRBJ2-7; the match to TRBD1 covers 10 bases. Per germline, CDR1 LNHDA and CDR2 SQIVND (reference sequence). J lost 4 bases, V lost 7 bases, and 7 bases had no gene match. The CDR3 is made up of 14 amino acids. CDR3 DNA sequence: TGTGCCAGTAAAACCGGGACAGGGGCATACGAGCAGTACTTC. It codes for CASKTGTGAYEQYF. Together with reference TRBV19 and TRBJ2-7, the CDR3 gives the full variable domain: DGGITQSPKYLFRKEGQNVTLSCEQNLNHDAMYWYRQDPGQGLRLIYYSQIVNDFQKGDIAEGYSVSREKKESFPLTVTSAQKNPTAFYLCASKTGTGAYEQYFGPGTRLTVT.

The rearrangement links TRBV10-2 to TRBJ2-3, with a possible D match to TRBD1 (6 bases). Trimming removed 7 bases from V and 5 bases from J, with 19 bases in between. CDR1 and CDR2 (germline): WSHSY, SAAADI. The CDR3 runs 15 residues. The DNA for the CDR3 is TGCGCCAGCATAAACCTGGGGGCTCAGGGAGATACGCAGTATTTT. This translates into CASINLGAQGDTQYF.

This CDR3 reads CASSLGQHTGELFF. The CDR3 DNA reads as TGTGCCAGCAGCTTGGGACAGCACACCGGGGAGCTGTTTTTT. The chain joins TRBV7-8 to TRBJ2-2; 7 positions agree with TRBD1. Germline V gives CDR1 SGHVS, CDR2 FQNEAQ. J lost 3 bases, V lost 3 bases, and 1 base had no gene match. The CDR3 extends over 14 amino acids. Full variable domain (rest looked up from reference TRBV7-8 and TRBJ2-2): GAGVSQSPRYKVAKRGQDVALRCDPISGHVSLFWYQQALGQGPEFLTYFQNEAQLDKSGLPSDRFFAERPEGSVSTLKIQRTQQEDSAVYLCASSLGQHTGELFFGEGSRLTVL.

This chain links TRBV2 with TRBJ2-5; 13 bases match TRBD2. Germline trimming cut 5 bases from V and 5 bases from J; bases unmatched to any gene: 5. The CDR3 sequence is 15 residues long. Germline values: CDR1 SNHLY, CDR2 FYNNEI. This CDR3 is CASSPLAGGGETQYF. The CDR3 DNA follows: TGTGCCAGCAGTCCACTAGCGGGAGGGGGGGAGACCCAGTACTTC. Drawing the rest from reference TRBV2 and TRBJ2-5, the complete variable domain is EPEVTQTPSHQVTQMGQEVILRCVPISNHLYFYWYRQILGQKVEFLVSFYNNEISEKSEIFDDQFSVERPDGSNFTLKIRSTKLEDSAMYFCASSPLAGGGETQYFGPGTRLLVL.

The chain carries TRBV3-1 (or the pseudogene TRBV3-2) and TRBJ1-1; 9 nucleotides agree with TRBD1. V lost 4 bases and J lost 2; bases outside the gene matches: 5. CDR1 is LGHDT and CDR2 is YNNKEL in the germline V gene (reference sequence). This CDR3 is built from 15 residues. The CDR3 DNA reads TGTGCCAGCAGCCCGACACAGGGGGCTAACACTGAAGCTTTCTTT. Translating gives CASSPTQGANTEAFF.

The chain carries TRBV18 and TRBJ1-2; the match to TRBD1 covers 9 bases. The germline V gene encodes CDR1 KGHSH and CDR2 LQKENI. V gave up 5 bases and J gave up 4 bases; unmatched junction bases: 5. The CDR3 is 14 amino acids. The CDR3 coding sequence is TGTGCCAGCTCAACCCGGACAGGGGCCTATGGCTACACCTTC. Residues: CASSTRTGAYGYTF.

The chain is built from TRBV29-1 and TRBJ1-1; D is perhaps TRBD1 (6 bases). The CDR3 totals 15 residues. V was pared by 0 bases and J by 1 base, with 12 bases between. CDR1 is SQVTM, CDR2 ANQGSEA, per germline. As DNA, the CDR3 is TGCAGCGTTGAAGAGGGACATCGGGGGAACACTGAAGCTTTCTTT. It translates to CSVEEGHRGNTEAFF.

This chain joins TRBV7-9 and TRBJ2-2; D uncertain. The ends were cut back, 2 bases at V and 2 bases at J, with 6 bases in the middle. Germline lookup yields CDR1 SEHNR and CDR2 FQNEAQ (reference sequence). CDR3 length: 14 residues. DNA of the CDR3: TGTGCCAGCAGCTTAATCCATAACACCGGGGAGCTGTTTTTT. Translating gives CASSLIHNTGELFF. Together with reference TRBV7-9 and TRBJ2-2, the CDR3 gives the full variable domain: DTGVSQNPRHKITKRGQNVTFRCDPISEHNRLYWYRQTLGQGPEFLTYFQNEAQLEKSRLLSDRFSAERPKGSFSTLEIQRTEQGDSAMYLCASSLIHNTGELFFGEGSRLTVL.

The chain couples TRBV5-1 to TRBJ2-1; 8 nucleotides agree with TRBD1. Germline V CDR1 and CDR2: SGHRS, YFSETQ. The junction had 10 bases not matched to a gene; V was cut back by 4 bases and J by 7 bases. The CDR3 spans 15 residues. The CDR3 spells CASSDRTGYDNEQFF. In DNA form, the CDR3 reads TGCGCCAGCAGCGACCGGACAGGGTATGATAATGAGCAGTTCTTC.

The gene calls are TRBV18 and TRBJ2-2; 7 nucleotides match TRBD2. J gave up 1 base and V 4 bases, and 9 bases lay outside the gene matches. The length of the CDR3 is 17 residues. The germline gives CDR1 KGHSH, CDR2 LQKENI. The CDR3 region is CASSLSPAGENTGELFF. CDR3 coding DNA: TGTGCCAGCTCACTTTCTCCCGCGGGGGAGAACACCGGGGAGCTGTTTTTT.

The genes are TRBV27 and TRBJ1-6; 7 nucleotides line up with TRBD1. The trim removed 7 bases at V and 3 bases at J, leaving 12 bases unmatched. Germline V gives CDR1 MNHEY, CDR2 SMNVEV (reference sequence). This CDR3 region has 17 residues. CDR3 sequence reads: CASTTLEGAYYNSPLHF. For the CDR3, the DNA is TGTGCCAGCACCACTCTAGAGGGGGCTTACTATAATTCACCCCTCCACTTT.